The clone carrying this TCR beta chain has a count of ten or more. Its target is unknown. CDR1 and CDR2 from the germline V gene are SGHAT and FQNNGV. The CDR3 spans 17 residues. V was cut by 0 bases and J by 3 bases, with 18 bases left in between. Scientists amplified the TCR beta CDR3 regions from RNA transcripts. HTBI primers were used in a first-round RT-PCR, which preceded a second-round multiplex PCR. TCRdb re-called the multiplex PCR reads with MiXCR, one entry per CDR3 protein. The profile shows 300,000 to 400,000 distinct CDR3 sequences, about a sixth of them singletons. This sample was included in a study of Graves' ophthalmopathy and Graves' hyperthyroidism. Study observations and caveats: In separating ophthalmopathy from stable hyperthyroidism, a 13-signature model achieved 87.88% sensitivity and 81.08% specificity.

The sequence came from an adult man with Graves' ophthalmopathy. Sequenced: peripheral blood. The J gene is TRBJ2-7, the V gene TRBV11-2; D not resolved. The CDR3 DNA sequence: TGTGCCAGCAGCTTAGAGGCCCAGCGCCGATATGGCTACGAGCAGTACTTC. The encoded protein is CASSLEAQRRYGYEQYF.